These 27 T cell receptor beta chains came from one sample sequenced in a study of T cell repertoires in cytomegalovirus infection. Their antigens are not known. Each CDR3 protein gets one entry after TCRdb re-called the reads with MiXCR. The sample records over 100,000 distinct CDR3 sequences, about 28% being singletons. This sample comprised CD8+ T cells from cultured PBMCs, obtained from culture after CMV antigen stimulation. Receptors were obtained from a human donor in good health (CMV status not recorded). Some clones in this sample may be carry-over from other donors' samples.

The chain links TRBV7-4 to TRBJ2-1; the D gene is possibly TRBD2 (5 bases). The CDR3 contains 13 residues. Trimming stripped 2 bases from V and 7 bases from J, with 9 bases between. The germline gives CDR1 SGHVT, CDR2 SQSDAQ. CDR3 nucleotides: TGTGCCAGCAGCTTAACACTAGAGAATGAGCAGTTCTTC. Encoded protein: CASSLTLENEQFF.

This clonotype occurred a few times. The chain is built from TRBV12-3 or TRBV12-4 and TRBJ2-1, with a tentative D call TRBD2 (6 bases). CDR3 length: 14 residues. V was cut by 4 bases and J by 7 bases, with 14 bases left in between. CDR3 bases: TGTGCCAGCAGTTATGGGACTCTTGGGAATGAGCAGTTCTTC. Translating it yields CASSYGTLGNEQFF.

The table lists this clonotype with a count of one. The CDR3 region is CASSFGYRGGDEQFF. DNA of the CDR3: TGTGCCAGCAGCTTCGGGTACAGGGGAGGGGATGAGCAGTTCTTC. The V and J genes are TRBV5-6 and TRBJ2-1; either TRBD1 or TRBD2 may supply D (7 bases each). Per the germline V gene, CDR1 is SGHDT and CDR2 is YYEEEE. Trimming removed 2 bases from V and 8 bases from J, with 17 bases in between. This CDR3 region has 15 residues.

This clonotype has only a few counts. The rearrangement links TRBV7-6 to TRBJ1-5, with unresolved D. Germline lookup yields CDR1 SGHVS and CDR2 FNYEAQ. The CDR3 spans 13 residues. V lost 6 bases, J lost 6 bases, and 12 bases lay in between. CDR3 protein: CASSPGEAQPQHF. CDR3 bases: TGTGCCAGCAGTCCCGGTGAGGCTCAGCCCCAGCATTTT.

The chain is built from TRBV7-3 and TRBJ1-5, with a possible D match to TRBD1 (5 bases). V dropped 5 bases and J dropped 1 base, with 15 bases sitting between them. The germline V gene encodes CDR1 SGHTA and CDR2 FQGTGA. The CDR3 loop spans 16 amino acids. This CDR3 is CASSPIWGESNQPQHF. The CDR3 bases are TGTGCCAGCAGCCCCATTTGGGGCGAGAGCAATCAGCCCCAGCATTTT. Full variable domain (outside the CDR3, taken from reference TRBV7-3 and TRBJ1-5): GAGVSQTPSNKVTEKGKYVELRCDPISGHTALYWYRQSLGQGPEFLIYFQGTGAADDSGLPNDRFFAVRPEGSVSTLKIQRTERGDSAVYLCASSPIWGESNQPQHFGDGTRLSIL.

Ten or more counts support this clonotype. The V and J genes are TRBV12-3 or TRBV12-4 and TRBJ2-1; maybe TRBD1 (6 bases). V lost 4 bases to trimming and J lost 6 bases, with 13 bases between them. The CDR3 consists of 14 residues. Here the CDR3 reads CASSWGLVGNEQFF. The CDR3 bases are TGTGCCAGCAGTTGGGGGCTAGTGGGCAATGAGCAGTTCTTC.

There are a few counts of this clonotype. The chain recombines TRBV7-2 with TRBJ1-5; D gene unclear. With 4 bases removed from V and 0 bases from J, the gap between germline ends came to 22 bases. This CDR3 region has 19 residues. Germline CDR1 SGHTA, CDR2 FQGNSA. The CDR3 DNA follows: TGTGCCAGCAGCTCCGAAGGTTTAGGGATCGGATATAGCAATCAGCCCCAGCATTTT. Amino acids: CASSSEGLGIGYSNQPQHF.

The genes are TRBV2 and TRBJ2-1, with a weak D call TRBD2 (6 bases). CDR1 and CDR2 (germline): SNHLY, FYNNEI. The CDR3 has 13 amino acids. With 10 bases removed from V and 3 bases from J, the gap between germline ends came to 13 bases. The CDR3 sequence is CAIPGTLYNEQFF. DNA of the CDR3: TGTGCCATCCCAGGGACTCTCTACAATGAGCAGTTCTTC.

The J gene is TRBJ2-7, the V gene TRBV19; possibly TRBD1 or TRBD2 for D (5 bases each). The V gene's germline CDR1 is LNHDA and CDR2 SQIVND (reference sequence). V was trimmed by 2 bases and J by 0 bases, leaving 8 bases between them. This CDR3 has 14 amino acids. The CDR3 sequence is CASSILGDSYEQYF. The CDR3 nucleotides read TGTGCCAGTAGTATACTGGGGGACTCCTACGAGCAGTACTTC.

V and J are TRBV20-1 and TRBJ2-7; D not certain. Between the trimmed V and J ends, which lost 1 base and 2 bases, there was a span of 12 bases. The CDR3 extends over 14 amino acids. Germline V gene lookup returns CDR1 DFQATT and CDR2 SNEGSKA (reference sequence). The CDR3 region is CSARAQRSPYEQYF. The CDR3 bases are TGCAGTGCTAGAGCCCAAAGGAGCCCCTACGAGCAGTACTTC.

This clonotype was observed a few times. This clone may be a read error of a much larger clone one base away. The rearrangement uses TRBV24-1 and TRBJ2-3, with no clear D. CDR1 and CDR2 (germline): KGHDR, SFDVKD. CDR3 size: 12 residues. The V and J ends lost 12 bases and 0 bases respectively, with 9 bases between them. The CDR3 protein is CAAKDSTDTQYF. The CDR3 region has the DNA TGTGCCGCCAAGGACAGCACAGATACGCAGTATTTT.

This clonotype was counted between two and nine times. The rearrangement uses TRBV20-1 and TRBJ1-1; D unresolved. Per germline, CDR1 DFQATT and CDR2 SNEGSKA (reference sequence). V was shortened by 3 bases and J by 0 bases, with 17 bases between the two germline ends. CDR3 length: 16 amino acids. DNA for the CDR3: TGCAGTGCTAGGGTTGCGGACCGTCCAATGAACACTGAAGCTTTCTTT. Its protein is CSARVADRPMNTEAFF.

The CDR3 reads CASSQEAPGWTEAFF. In DNA form, the CDR3 reads TGCGCCAGCAGCCAAGAAGCACCGGGCTGGACTGAAGCTTTCTTT. V gene TRBV4-1 combines with J gene TRBJ1-1, with D uncertain. Germline CDR1 MGHRA, CDR2 YSYEKL. The CDR3 is made up of 15 amino acids. Trimming cost V 0 bases and J 5 bases, with 13 bases left between them.

The chain carries TRBV29-1 and TRBJ2-1, with no clear D. This CDR3 has 13 amino acids. The germline gives CDR1 SQVTM, CDR2 ANQGSEA. Between the trimmed V and J ends, which lost 2 bases and 3 bases, there was a span of 8 bases. CDR3 residues: CSVETTDYNEQFF. The CDR3 DNA sequence: TGCAGCGTTGAAACGACCGACTACAATGAGCAGTTCTTC.

This rearrangement joins TRBV5-6 to TRBJ1-5; D gene uncertain. Germline V gene lookup returns CDR1 SGHDT and CDR2 YYEEEE. The CDR3 runs 13 residues. Trimming cost V 4 bases and J 7 bases, with 12 bases left between them. The CDR3 DNA is TGTGCCAGCAGCGTGCATTCGGGGCAGCCCCAGCATTTT. Translating gives CASSVHSGQPQHF.

The V call is TRBV6-6, the J call TRBJ1-5; 9 bases are shared with TRBD1. CDR1 and CDR2 from the germline V gene are MNHNY and SVGAGI (reference sequence). The CDR3 covers 13 residues. The J segment lost 9 bases and the V segment lost 7 bases, leaving 7 bases of the junction unmatched. This chain's CDR3 is CASNLGTGWPQHF. The DNA of the CDR3 is TGTGCCAGCAATCTCGGGACAGGGTGGCCCCAGCATTTT.

This clonotype was counted between two and nine times. The V call is TRBV12-3 or TRBV12-4, the J call TRBJ1-2; tentative D call: TRBD1 (5 bases). V gave up 5 bases and J gave up 0 bases, with 13 bases separating them. The CDR3 is made up of 15 amino acids. The CDR3 DNA reads as TGTGCCAGCAGTCCCCCGATGGGGGCTAACTATGGCTACACCTTC. Translating gives CASSPPMGANYGYTF.

The chain joins TRBV12-3 or TRBV12-4 to TRBJ2-5, with D possibly matching TRBD2 (5 bases). Between the trimmed V and J ends, which lost 3 bases and 1 base, there was a span of 12 bases. This CDR3 region has 15 residues. CDR3 residues: CASSLWSGAQETQYF. The CDR3 bases are TGTGCCAGCAGTTTGTGGAGCGGAGCCCAAGAGACCCAGTACTTC.

This chain connects TRBV3-1 to TRBJ2-2, with TRBD1 as a possible D gene (5 bases). The germline gives CDR1 LGHDT, CDR2 YNNKEL (reference sequence). The CDR3 totals 15 residues. V was cut by 1 base and J by 4 bases, with 10 bases left in between. The CDR3, as DNA: TGTGCCAGCAGCCAAGTTGTGGGGCTCACCGGGGAGCTGTTTTTT. Its protein is CASSQVVGLTGELFF.

As regards this clonotype: This may stem from a read error, because a much larger clone lies one nucleotide away. This rearrangement joins TRBV5-5 to TRBJ2-1, with 7 bases identical to TRBD2. The V gene end was trimmed by 2 bases and the J gene end by 7 bases; junction bases not matched to a gene: 15. The germline V gene encodes CDR1 SGHKS and CDR2 YYEKEE (reference sequence). The CDR3 extends over 17 amino acids. The CDR3: CASSLWTNGGTGNEQFF. The DNA of the CDR3 is TGTGCCAGCAGCTTATGGACTAACGGGGGGACGGGAAATGAGCAGTTCTTC.

V is TRBV19 and J is TRBJ2-5; D is perhaps TRBD1 (6 bases). V lost 5 bases to trimming and J lost 5 bases, with 9 bases between them. This CDR3 has 12 amino acids. Germline V gene data show CDR1 as LNHDA and CDR2 as SQIVND (reference sequence). The CDR3 DNA sequence: TGTGCCAGTAGTTCAGGGGTCGAGACCCAGTACTTC. The encoded protein is CASSSGVETQYF.

The gene calls are TRBV4-1 and TRBJ2-7; 8 bases agree with TRBD2. J lost 2 bases, V lost 3 bases, and 6 bases had no gene match. From germline, CDR1 is MGHRA and CDR2 YSYEKL. The CDR3 runs 15 residues. Written as DNA, the CDR3 is TGCGCCAGCAGCCAGGAGGGACTAGGGCCCTACGAGCAGTACTTC. It yields the protein CASSQEGLGPYEQYF.

The V and J genes are TRBV3-1 and TRBJ1-3; 10 bases map to TRBD1. The CDR3 is 14 amino acids. V lost 4 bases to trimming and J lost 7 bases; unmatched junction nucleotides: 4. From germline, CDR1 is LGHDT and CDR2 YNNKEL (reference sequence). CDR3 in amino acids: CASSPGTGVNTIYF. For the CDR3, the DNA is TGTGCCAGCAGCCCTGGGACAGGGGTGAACACCATATATTTT.

V usage is TRBV9 and J usage is TRBJ2-1; D gene unclear. V lost 0 bases to trimming and J lost 10 bases, with 8 bases between them. Germline CDR1 SGDLS, CDR2 YYNGEE. CDR3 length: 12 amino acids. The CDR3 reads CASSVVDTEQFF. In DNA, the CDR3 is TGTGCCAGCAGCGTAGTCGACACCGAGCAGTTCTTC.

This clonotype was observed a few times. The chain recombines TRBV12-3 or TRBV12-4 with TRBJ2-5, with D maybe TRBD1 (6 bases). V lost 5 bases and J 2 bases, leaving 18 bases between the germline ends. This CDR3 is 16 amino acids long. This chain's CDR3 is CASSRLGAQGQETQYF. CDR3 DNA: TGTGCCAGCAGTCGTCTGGGGGCGCAGGGACAAGAGACCCAGTACTTC.

There are a few counts of this clonotype. The V and J genes are TRBV4-1 and TRBJ2-1; 11 nucleotides align to TRBD2. Germline CDR1 and CDR2: MGHRA and YSYEKL. The CDR3 spans 16 residues. V lost 3 bases, J lost 15 bases, and 16 bases stayed unmatched. The CDR3 here is CASSQLTGLAGDSGFF. The CDR3 DNA sequence: TGCGCCAGCAGCCAGCTAACTGGACTAGCGGGCGACTCCGGGTTCTTC.

In its sample, this clonotype was seen a few times. The chain joins TRBV27 to TRBJ1-5; unclear D gene. The germline V gene has CDR1 MNHEY and CDR2 SMNVEV (reference sequence). There are 13 residues in the CDR3. V lost 5 bases and J 4 bases, leaving 9 bases between the germline ends. The CDR3 coding sequence is TGTGCCAGCAGTCCGGTCGAAAATCAGCCCCAGCATTTT. Amino acids: CASSPVENQPQHF.